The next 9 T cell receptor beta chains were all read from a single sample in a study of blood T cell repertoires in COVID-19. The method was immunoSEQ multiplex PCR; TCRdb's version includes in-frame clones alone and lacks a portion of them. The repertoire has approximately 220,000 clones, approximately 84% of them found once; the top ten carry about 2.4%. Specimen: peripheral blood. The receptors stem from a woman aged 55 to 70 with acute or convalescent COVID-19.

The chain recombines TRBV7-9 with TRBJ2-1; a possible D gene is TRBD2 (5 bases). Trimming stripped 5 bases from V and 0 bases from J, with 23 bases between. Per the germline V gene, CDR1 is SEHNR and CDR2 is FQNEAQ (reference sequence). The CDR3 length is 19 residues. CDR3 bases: TGTGCCAGCAGCCTACATCACCTGCGAGGGAACTACTCCTACAATGAGCAGTTCTTC. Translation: CASSLHHLRGNYSYNEQFF.

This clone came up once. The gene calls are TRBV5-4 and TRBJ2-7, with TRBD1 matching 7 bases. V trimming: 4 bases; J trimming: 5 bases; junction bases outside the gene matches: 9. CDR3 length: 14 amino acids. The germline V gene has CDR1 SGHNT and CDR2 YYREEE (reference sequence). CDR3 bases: TGTGCCAGCAGCCTTGACAGGGTGGGGAACGAGCAGTACTTC. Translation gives CASSLDRVGNEQYF. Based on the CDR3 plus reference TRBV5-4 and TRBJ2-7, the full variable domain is ETGVTQSPTHLIKTRGQQVTLRCSSQSGHNTVSWYQQALGQGPQFIFQYYREEENGRGNFPPRFSGLQFPNYSSELNVNALELDDSALYLCASSLDRVGNEQYFGPGTRLTVT.

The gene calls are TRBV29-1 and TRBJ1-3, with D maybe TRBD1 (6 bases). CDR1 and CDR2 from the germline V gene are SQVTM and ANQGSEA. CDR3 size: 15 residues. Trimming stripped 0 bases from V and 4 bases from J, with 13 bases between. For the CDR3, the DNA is TGCAGCGTTGAAGAGTCCAGGGGTGGGGGAAACACCATATATTTT. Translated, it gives CSVEESRGGGNTIYF. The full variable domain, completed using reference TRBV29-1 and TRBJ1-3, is SAVISQKPSRDICQRGTSLTIQCQVDSQVTMMFWYRQQPGQSLTLIATANQGSEATYESGFVIDKFPISRPNLTFSTLTVSNMSPEDSSIYLCSVEESRGGGNTIYFGEGSWLTVV.

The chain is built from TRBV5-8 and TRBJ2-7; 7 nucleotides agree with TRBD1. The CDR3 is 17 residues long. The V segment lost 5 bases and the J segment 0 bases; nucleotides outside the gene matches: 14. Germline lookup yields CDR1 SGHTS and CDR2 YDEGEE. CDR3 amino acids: CASRSPSTGFFSYEQYF. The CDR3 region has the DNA TGTGCCAGCAGGTCCCCCTCGACAGGGTTCTTCTCCTACGAGCAGTACTTC.

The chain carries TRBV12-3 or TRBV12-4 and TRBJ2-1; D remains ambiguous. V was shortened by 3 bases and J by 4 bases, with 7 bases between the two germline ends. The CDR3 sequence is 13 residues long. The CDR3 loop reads CASSFLRYNEQFF. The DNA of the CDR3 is TGTGCCAGCAGTTTTTTGAGGTACAATGAGCAGTTCTTC.

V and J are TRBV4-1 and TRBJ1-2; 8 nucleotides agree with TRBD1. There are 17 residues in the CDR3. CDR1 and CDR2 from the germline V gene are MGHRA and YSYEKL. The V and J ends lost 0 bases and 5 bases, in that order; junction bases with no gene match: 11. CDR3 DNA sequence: TGCGCCAGCAGCCAAGATCACAGGACAGGGTATGAGTATGGCTACACCTTC. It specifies CASSQDHRTGYEYGYTF.

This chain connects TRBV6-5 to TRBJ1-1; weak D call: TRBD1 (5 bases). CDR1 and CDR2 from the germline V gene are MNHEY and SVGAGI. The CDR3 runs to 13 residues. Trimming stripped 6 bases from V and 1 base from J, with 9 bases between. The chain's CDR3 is CASSGHRNTEAFF. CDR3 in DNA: TGTGCCAGCAGCGGACACCGGAACACTGAAGCTTTCTTT.

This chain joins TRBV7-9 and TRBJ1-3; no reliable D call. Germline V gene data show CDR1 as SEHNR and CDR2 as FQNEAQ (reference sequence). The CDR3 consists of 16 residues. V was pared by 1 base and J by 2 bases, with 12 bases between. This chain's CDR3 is CASSLDGRQTGNTIYF. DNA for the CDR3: TGTGCCAGCAGCTTAGACGGCAGGCAAACTGGAAACACCATATATTTT.

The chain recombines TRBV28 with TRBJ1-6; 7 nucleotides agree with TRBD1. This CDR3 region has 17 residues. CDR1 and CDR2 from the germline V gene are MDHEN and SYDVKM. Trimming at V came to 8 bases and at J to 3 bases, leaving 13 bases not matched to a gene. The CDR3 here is CASRGGAGGIYNSPLHF. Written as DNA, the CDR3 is TGTGCCAGCCGTGGAGGGGCAGGGGGGATCTATAATTCACCCCTCCACTTT.